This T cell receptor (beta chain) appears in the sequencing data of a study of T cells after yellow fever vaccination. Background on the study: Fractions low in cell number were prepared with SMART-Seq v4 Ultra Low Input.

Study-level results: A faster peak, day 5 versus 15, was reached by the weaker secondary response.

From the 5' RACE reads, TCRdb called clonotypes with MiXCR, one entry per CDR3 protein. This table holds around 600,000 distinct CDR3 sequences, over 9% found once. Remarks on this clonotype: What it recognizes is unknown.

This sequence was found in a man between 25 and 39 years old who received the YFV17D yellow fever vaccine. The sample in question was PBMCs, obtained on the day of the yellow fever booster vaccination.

CDR3 sequence reads: CASSQRGGFGTDTQYF. The CDR3 DNA reads TGCGCCAGCAGCCAAAGAGGAGGTTTTGGCACAGATACGCAGTATTTT. The rearrangement joins TRBV4-3 to TRBJ2-3, with D tentatively TRBD2 (5 bases). The V and J ends lost 2 bases and 1 base respectively, with 13 bases between them. This CDR3 is built from 16 residues. The germline V gene encodes CDR1 LGHNA and CDR2 YSLEER.